Listed here are 21 T cell receptor beta chains from one sample, sequenced in a study of STAT5B mutations in CD4+ large granular lymphocyte leukemia. TCRdb keeps only in-frame clones here, not all; method: immunoSEQ multiplex PCR. This table holds 45,000 to 50,000 clones, about 80% found once. Specimen: CD4+ T cells from blood buffy coats. Receptors originate from a human donor in good health.

This clone was observed once. The rearrangement joins TRBV19 to TRBJ1-2; the match to TRBD1 covers 8 bases. V lost 4 bases, J lost 4 bases, and 2 bases stayed unmatched. Germline V gene sequence: CDR1 LNHDA, CDR2 SQIVND (reference sequence). The length of the CDR3 is 13 residues. CDR3 residues: CASSTGTGYGYTF. The DNA of the CDR3 is TGTGCCAGTAGTACCGGGACAGGCTATGGCTACACCTTC.

This chain uses TRBV28 with TRBJ1-1; tentative D call: TRBD1 (6 bases). Germline V gives CDR1 MDHEN, CDR2 SYDVKM. V lost 5 bases to trimming and J lost 7 bases, with 17 bases between them. This CDR3 contains 14 residues. The DNA for the CDR3 is TGTGCCAGCAGTGGCCTAGACAGGACTTTTGAAGCTTTCTTT. This sequence encodes CASSGLDRTFEAFF.

This chain joins TRBV5-1 and TRBJ1-1; 8 bases align to TRBD1. CDR1 is SGHRS and CDR2 is YFSETQ in the germline V gene. The length of the CDR3 is 13 residues. Trimming cost V 7 bases and J 1 base; bases outside gene matches: 3. CDR3: CASYDRGNTEAFF. DNA of the CDR3: TGCGCCAGCTATGACAGGGGGAACACTGAAGCTTTCTTT.

This sequence joins TRBV27 and TRBJ2-4; 10 positions agree with TRBD2. Germline CDR1 MNHEY, CDR2 SMNVEV (reference sequence). J lost 8 bases, V lost 1 base, and 2 bases had no gene match. The CDR3 spans 14 residues. The CDR3 nucleotides read TGTGCCAGCAGTTTATACCTAGCGGGGGACATTCAGTACTTC. This encodes CASSLYLAGDIQYF.

The chain combines TRBV2 with TRBJ1-4; D is possibly TRBD1 (5 bases). There are 15 residues in the CDR3. Trimming shortened V by 3 bases and J by 7 bases, and 15 bases separated the two germline ends. Germline CDR1 SNHLY, CDR2 FYNNEI. For the CDR3, the DNA is TGTGCCAGCAGTGATCCCCAGGGAGTAGGTGAAAAACTGTTTTTT. The encoded protein is CASSDPQGVGEKLFF.

This clone has only a few counts. The chain has TRBV5-1 and TRBJ1-1; D is perhaps TRBD1 (6 bases). CDR1 is SGHRS and CDR2 is YFSETQ in the germline V gene. Trimming shortened V by 3 bases and J by 6 bases, and 9 bases separated the two germline ends. CDR3 length: 12 amino acids. Here the CDR3 reads CASSYGQSEAFF. Written as DNA, the CDR3 is TGCGCCAGCAGCTACGGACAGTCTGAAGCTTTCTTT. The variable domain in full, completed from reference TRBV5-1 and TRBJ1-1, reads KAGVTQTPRYLIKTRGQQVTLSCSPISGHRSVSWYQQTPGQGLQFLFEYFSETQRNKGNFPGRFSGRQFSNSRSEMNVSTLELGDSALYLCASSYGQSEAFFGQGTRLTVV.

The chain recombines TRBV5-1 with TRBJ2-5; 7 nucleotides line up with TRBD1. The CDR3 runs to 14 residues. The V gene end was trimmed by 4 bases and the J gene end by 5 bases; junction bases not matched to a gene: 8. Germline CDR1 SGHRS, CDR2 YFSETQ. In DNA, the CDR3 is TGCGCCAGCAGCGATGTCCCACAGGGGGAGACCCAGTACTTC. Translation: CASSDVPQGETQYF.

This clone was picked up one time. The chain has TRBV15 and TRBJ1-5, with D unclear. CDR3 length: 14 amino acids. The V and J ends lost 5 bases and 4 bases respectively, with 12 bases between them. The germline gives CDR1 LNHNV, CDR2 YYDKDF (reference sequence). CDR3 coding DNA: TGTGCCACCAGCGTGGGTGCCTGGAATCAGCCCCAGCATTTT. Its translation: CATSVGAWNQPQHF.

The V gene is TRBV5-4, the J gene TRBJ1-2, with 9 bases identical to TRBD1. Germline V CDR1 and CDR2: SGHNT, YYREEE (reference sequence). This CDR3 has 15 residues. After removal of 0 bases from V and 4 bases from J, the junction contained 4 bases not matched to a gene. CDR3 coding DNA: TGTGCCAGCAGCTTGGGGGACAGGGTATTCTATGGCTACACCTTC. Its translation: CASSLGDRVFYGYTF.

The V call is TRBV18, the J call TRBJ2-1; 11 bases line up with TRBD2. J was trimmed by 6 bases and V by 3 bases; bases with no gene match: 4. The CDR3 contains 15 residues. The V gene's germline CDR1 is KGHSH and CDR2 LQKENI. CDR3 amino acids: CASSPQTSGSNEQFF. The CDR3 nucleotides read TGTGCCAGCTCACCTCAAACTAGCGGGAGCAATGAGCAGTTCTTC.

The CDR3 sequence is CASSGIAVEQFF. CDR3 nucleotide sequence: TGTGCCAGCAGTGGCATCGCAGTTGAGCAGTTCTTC. The genes are TRBV2 and TRBJ2-1; no firm D call. The CDR3 consists of 12 residues. V was trimmed by 4 bases and J by 9 bases, leaving 10 bases between them. Germline CDR1 SNHLY, CDR2 FYNNEI.

This rearrangement joins TRBV30 to TRBJ2-3, with D perhaps matching TRBD2 (5 bases). Trimming took off 4 bases at V and 6 bases at J, with 11 bases between the two ends. This CDR3 region has 12 residues. Per the germline V gene, CDR1 is GTSNPN and CDR2 is SVGIG (reference sequence). Written as DNA, the CDR3 is TGTGCCTGGAAGAGTAGAGGGGATACGCAGTATTTT. Residues: CAWKSRGDTQYF. Supplemented by reference TRBV30 and TRBJ2-3, the full variable domain reads SQTIHQWPATLVQPVGSPLSLECTVEGTSNPNLYWYRQAAGRGLQLLFYSVGIGQISSEVPQNLSASRPQDRQFILSSKKLLLSDSGFYLCAWKSRGDTQYFGPGTRLTVL.

A few counts support this clone. V and J are TRBV7-3 and TRBJ1-3; D not resolved. The V gene lost 5 bases and the J gene lost 0 bases, with 5 bases spanning the gap. CDR1 is SGHTA, CDR2 FQGTGA, per germline. The CDR3 runs 13 residues. The CDR3, as DNA: TGTGCCAGCAGCGGTGACTCTGGAAACACCATATATTTT. It specifies CASSGDSGNTIYF.

The rearrangement links TRBV11-3 to TRBJ2-2; either TRBD1 or TRBD2 may supply D (5 bases each). This CDR3 region has 17 residues. The ends were cut back, 2 bases at V and 5 bases at J, with 18 bases in the middle. Per the germline V gene, CDR1 is SGHNT and CDR2 is YENEEA. This CDR3 reads CASSLNSGTAYTGELFF. The CDR3 DNA is TGTGCCAGCAGCTTAAATTCCGGGACCGCGTATACCGGGGAGCTGTTTTTT.

The gene calls are TRBV28 and TRBJ1-2; tentative D call: TRBD1 (6 bases). The CDR3 is made up of 12 amino acids. The germline V gene has CDR1 MDHEN and CDR2 SYDVKM. With 5 bases removed from V and 5 bases from J, the gap between germline ends came to 9 bases. DNA for the CDR3: TGTGCCAGCAGTACAGGGTGGTATGGCTACACCTTC. Protein: CASSTGWYGYTF.

The chain employs TRBV29-1 and TRBJ1-5, with a weak D call TRBD1 (5 bases). Trimming removed 6 bases from V and 3 bases from J, with 9 bases in between. The CDR3 is made up of 12 amino acids. The germline CDR1 and CDR2 sequences are SQVTM and ANQGSEA. CDR3 loop: CSVGTANQPQHF. The CDR3 region has the DNA TGCAGCGTCGGGACGGCCAATCAGCCCCAGCATTTT.

As to this clone: Other nucleotide sequences from this sample produce the same CDR3. This rearrangement joins TRBV6-5 to TRBJ1-2; tentative D call: TRBD1 (6 bases). The CDR3 extends over 13 amino acids. The germline V and J ends were trimmed by 0 bases and 8 bases, with 10 bases remaining between them. Germline assignment: CDR1 MNHEY and CDR2 SVGAGI. CDR3 region: CASSYSTGGGYTF. CDR3 sequence (DNA): TGTGCCAGCAGTTACTCGACAGGTGGAGGCTACACCTTC.

This chain connects TRBV5-1 to TRBJ1-1; perhaps TRBD1 as D (5 bases). Trimming stripped 0 bases from V and 4 bases from J, with 13 bases between. The germline gives CDR1 SGHRS, CDR2 YFSETQ. The CDR3 length is 15 residues. The DNA for the CDR3 is TGCGCCAGCAGCTTGGAGTCAGGGTCTGGCACTGAAGCTTTCTTT. It yields the protein CASSLESGSGTEAFF.

The rearrangement links TRBV5-4 to TRBJ2-1; D ambiguous. V was clipped by 0 bases and J by 1 base, with 11 bases between them. The CDR3 length is 16 residues. Germline V lookup: CDR1 SGHNT, CDR2 YYREEE (reference sequence). Here the CDR3 DNA reads TGTGCCAGCAGCTTGGCTCTTACGGATTCCTACAATGAGCAGTTCTTC. Protein sequence: CASSLALTDSYNEQFF.

The chain combines TRBV7-9 with TRBJ1-5, with a weak D call TRBD1 (5 bases). Trimming removed 3 bases from V and 5 bases from J, with 8 bases in between. CDR1 and CDR2 from the germline V gene are SEHNR and FQNEAQ (reference sequence). This CDR3 spans 13 amino acids. CDR3 nucleotides: TGTGCCAGCAGCTTCACAGGTTATCAGCCCCAGCATTTT. It encodes CASSFTGYQPQHF.

The chain has TRBV7-3 and TRBJ2-3; 8 nucleotides align to TRBD1. The CDR3 is made up of 14 amino acids. J was trimmed by 2 bases and V by 5 bases; bases with no gene match: 3. The germline gives CDR1 SGHTA, CDR2 FQGTGA. This CDR3 reads CASSPGQATDTQYF. In DNA, the CDR3 is TGTGCCAGCAGCCCGGGACAGGCCACAGATACGCAGTATTTT.